A selection of T cell receptor beta chains follows, all from one sample in a study of blood T cell repertoires in COVID-19. Produced via immunoSEQ multiplex PCR; TCRdb's table is partial and in-frame only. Here the sample spans under 300,000 clones, roughly 84% being singletons. Material for sequencing was peripheral blood. The receptors originated from a middle-aged woman who had recovered from COVID-19. Both conserved end residues are part of each CDR3. Each record gives: CDR3 length, J gene, clone size, V gene, D gene, CDR3 DNA, CDR3 protein. The D gene is left open where the match is weak. Expanded clones get a size class; other rows say once, few or many, or leave the size out.

16,TRBJ1-4,.,TRBV19,.,TGTGCCAGTAGTCCCTGGGTCGCGAAGGGAGATGAAAAACTGTTTTTT,CASSPWVAKGDEKLFF
14,TRBJ1-1,.,TRBV6-5,.,TGTGCCAGCCACGAGGGAGGAATTCTCACTGAAGCTTTCTTT,CASHEGGILTEAFF
16,TRBJ1-4,.,TRBV13,.,TGTGCCAGCAGCATTCTGACGGGACACAGTAATGAAAAACTGTTTTTT,CASSILTGHSNEKLFF
14,TRBJ2-2,.,TRBV27,.,TGTGCCAGCAGGCAAAGACTGAACACCGGGGAGCTGTTTTTT,CASRQRLNTGELFF
18,TRBJ2-3,.,TRBV6-1,TRBD2,TGTGCCAGCAGTGTCTCGATGGGAACTAGCGGGAGCACAGATACGCAGTATTTT,CASSVSMGTSGSTDTQYF
14,TRBJ2-7,.,TRBV5-6,TRBD1,TGTGCCAGCAGCTTGTACCAGGGGGCCTACGAGCAGTACTTC,CASSLYQGAYEQYF
14,TRBJ2-3,.,TRBV6-5,TRBD2,TGTGCCAGCAGCAGGCTAGCGGGGGGAGATACGCAGTATTTT,CASSRLAGGDTQYF
12,TRBJ2-5,.,TRBV29-1,TRBD2,TGCAGCGTTCTCGGGGGGTCAGAGACCCAGTACTTC,CSVLGGSETQYF
14,TRBJ1-5,.,TRBV2,TRBD1,TGTGCCAGCACAGACAGGGGGAGCAATCAGCCCCAGCATTTT,CASTDRGSNQPQHF
14,TRBJ1-4,.,TRBV2,.,TGTGCCAGCACCCAGGAGGGGGGGAGGGAAAAACTGTTTTTT,CASTQEGGREKLFF
14,TRBJ1-5,.,TRBV30,.,TGTGCCTGGAACCCCGGGGGGGGCCACCAGCCCCAGCATTTT,CAWNPGGGHQPQHF
17,TRBJ2-1,.,TRBV30,TRBD1,TGTGCCTGGAGTAGACACCGACAGGGGTTCGGGGGCAATGAGCAGTTCTTC,CAWSRHRQGFGGNEQFF
13,TRBJ2-5,.,TRBV13,TRBD1,TGTGCCAGCAGCTCCGACAGGGAGGAGACCCAGTACTTC,CASSSDREETQYF
14,TRBJ1-1,.,TRBV4-1,.,TGCGCCAGCAGCCGCGACAGCCCGAACACTGAAGCTTTCTTT,CASSRDSPNTEAFF
15,TRBJ2-1,many,TRBV7-2,.,TGTGCCAGCAGCCAATTGACAGGAGACTACAATGAGCAGTTCTTC,CASSQLTGDYNEQFF
14,TRBJ2-5,.,TRBV5-4,TRBD1,TGTGCCAGCAGCCCGGGACAGGTTGTGGAGACCCAGTACTTC,CASSPGQVVETQYF
18,TRBJ2-3,.,TRBV10-3,TRBD2,TGTGCCATCAGGCGGGGACTAGCGAGCAACCCTAGCACAGATACGCAGTATTTT,CAIRRGLASNPSTDTQYF
12,TRBJ2-1,.,TRBV6-1,.,TGTGCCAGCAGTGACGGGTGGAATGAGCAGTTCTTC,CASSDGWNEQFF
13,TRBJ1-5,.,TRBV7-2,.,TGTGCCAGCAGCTTAAAAGTAGCGTGGCCCCAGCATTTT,CASSLKVAWPQHF
14,TRBJ2-3,.,TRBV6-5,TRBD1,TGTGCCAGCATAGGGACAGGGGCTTCGGGCGGGCAGTATTTT,CASIGTGASGGQYF
16,TRBJ1-2,.,TRBV27,TRBD1,TGTGCCAGCAGTCCCGGGACAGGCACAGTTAACTATGGCTACACCTTC,CASSPGTGTVNYGYTF
14,TRBJ1-2,.,TRBV5-5,TRBD1,TGTGCCAGCAGCACCCGACAGGGAACGGATGGCTACACCTTC,CASSTRQGTDGYTF
15,TRBJ2-7,.,TRBV4-1,.,TGCGCCAGCAGCCAAGTTACACTCGGACACTACGAGCAGTACTTC,CASSQVTLGHYEQYF
16,TRBJ2-7,.,TRBV11-2,TRBD1,TGTGCCAGCAGCTTAGTAGGGACAGGGGGTCGGAGGGAGCAGTACTTC,CASSLVGTGGRREQYF
15,TRBJ2-2,.,TRBV5-1,.,TGCGCCAGCAGCTTGGACACAGGGTTCGGCGGGGAGCTGTTTTTT,CASSLDTGFGGELFF